The clone carrying this TCR beta chain was seen once. Antigen specificity is unknown. The sample belongs to a study of T cell responses to AZD1222 COVID-19 vaccine. Study results and limitations: Reportedly, close to half of spike-specific TCRs are directed against unmutated variant regions.

Sequencing was performed with immunoSEQ multiplex PCR; in TCRdb, only in-frame clones are kept and a portion is missing. Of 130,000 or so clones listed, 65% to 90% are singletons. The CDR3 extends over 14 amino acids. V lost 5 bases and J 3 bases, leaving 13 bases between the germline ends. Germline V gene sequence: CDR1 KGHSH, CDR2 LQKENI. The starting material was peripheral blood, obtained on day 0 of AZD1222 vaccination. The rearrangement uses TRBV18 and TRBJ1-1; unclear D gene. This TCR was recovered from an adult in good health. The CDR3, as DNA: TGTGCCAGCTCAGCTGACTGGAGGGACACTGAAGCTTTCTTT. Translation: CASSADWRDTEAFF.